This T cell receptor (beta chain) was found in a study of stem cell transplantation in POMP-related autoinflammatory disease (dated by TCRdb to the early 2020s). In terms of the full investigation: The study hypothesized that defective thymoproteasomes impair MHC class I-dependent CD8+ T-cell differentiation and positive selection, skewing the TRB repertoire. The effect of POMP deficiency on T-cell receptor beta repertoire diversity and CDR3 characteristics was assessed by high-throughput TRB sequencing. Prior to transplant, the patients had skewing toward CD4+ naive T cells, low CD8+ T-cell proportions, and reduced T-cell cytokine secretion. What the study reported, not specific to this receptor: Across all analyzed T-cell subsets, PRAID patients tended toward lower TRB diversity and higher clonality. In PRAID patients, the trend toward lower diversity and increased clonality reached statistical significance only for regulatory T cells. The number of unique TRB V-J gene pairings in PRAID patients was restricted.

Library preparation used the immunoSEQ multiplex PCR assay. As for how the authors treated the data: Shannon entropy, which accounts for clonal size distribution, was used to quantify repertoire diversity. The Gini-Simpson index (Simpson_1-D) served as the measure of how unequally clonotypes were distributed. As stored in TCRdb, this immuneACCESS dataset retains in-frame rearrangements with V and J assigned. A fraction of the clones does not appear; measured against another copy, unresolved V genes explain less than half of the discrepancy, and the remainder lacks a known reason. That table furnishes V, J and clone size, whereas the DNA furnished D and trimming. This sample is represented by approximately 23,000 clones; more than 75% of them were singletons. The top ten clones comprise 2% to 3% of the sample. What the time point label conveys for this sample: before hematopoietic stem cell transplant. PRAID was marked by prominent immunodeficiency together with autoinflammation. Before TRB sequencing, the T-cell subsets, namely conventional T cells, CD8+ T cells, regulatory T cells, and T follicular helper cells, were sorted.

Comment on this clone: Its target antigen remains unknown. The input lacks base qualities; no much larger clone sits a single base away.

Specimen: CD4+ T cells from PBMCs, collected before stem cell transplantation. This clonotype was sampled from a human donor with POMP-related autoinflammation and immune dysregulation (PRAID).

DNA sequence: TGTGCCAGCAGCCGAGTGGGGGGGTATCATGAAAAACTGTTTTTT. It translates to CASSRVGGYHEKLFF. The V and J segments used are TRBV9 and TRBJ1-4; matching of 5 bases hints at TRBD1 as the D gene. CDR3 length: 15 amino acids, cysteine to phenylalanine. Only CDR3 DNA is held: 45 bases, read in frame from base 1. CDR1 and CDR2 (SGDLS, YYNGEE) derive from the germline V gene. Cut back by 4 bases and 6 bases, the V and J ends lie 16 bases apart.